This T cell receptor beta chain appears in the sequencing data of a study of cytomegalovirus exposure and HLA in healthy donors (dated by TCRdb to the late 2010s). As for the study more broadly: An earlier analysis of approximately 590 of the donors reported roughly 300 Gb of sequence data and roughly 110 million unique TCR beta sequences from 150 million to 200 million T cells. The aim of the study was to test whether cataloging public T cell receptors could identify signatures of past pathogen exposure. The genetic ancestry cluster associated with self-reported Caucasian donors included 81% of the 300 to 450 genotyped donors. Typing coverage varied by locus: about 629-630 donors for A, B, C, DRB1 and DQB1; approximately 560 for DQA1; around 610 for DPA1; about 450 for DPB1. Class I and class II HLA loci were covered by the typing at four-digit resolution. In an earlier analysis of several hundred of the donors, high-throughput TCR beta sequencing was used to judge whether each TCR beta V gene segment behaved as functional or pseudogenic. A later analysis re-analyzed previously published TCR beta repertoires from 600 to 850 donors and added high-resolution HLA genotyping to study TCR occurrence patterns. The study combined high-throughput TCR immunosequencing, statistical association of individual TCRs with disease status, and machine learning to predict cytomegalovirus infection status. Across 398 genotyped donors of the cohort, an average of approximately 240,000 unique TCR beta nucleotide sequences per donor were sequenced, and around 20% of those sequences were non-productive. A later genetic analysis took genome-wide SNP genotypes for about 65% of the 666 donors and used that subset as a discovery cohort. All discovery cohort repertoires had been generated using a single sequencing platform. The study profiled the T cell repertoires of some 610 subjects by immunosequencing and related them to cytomegalovirus serostatus. Along with the approximately 600-subject first cohort, a separate validation cohort of roughly 110 different subjects was used. Roughly five DR-DQ haplotypes were handled as single units for association and clustering because linkage in the cohort was strong. Alongside the repertoire data, information on donor age, sex, ethnicity and CMV serostatus was compiled. An early release covering some 640 HLA-typed donors comprised approximately 290 gigabases of sequencing data and approximately 80 million unique TCR sequences. The later analysis used no new phenotypic data to find candidate immune exposures, relying instead on TCR beta sequences and their occurrence across donors.

In regard to this clone: Its antigen is currently not known. Qualities for individual bases were not recorded, and no much larger clone is one base off.

The full study reports these points: The presence/absence analyses assumed that sequencing depth was roughly uniform across donors, and that assumption may not be true. Three of the identified cytomegalovirus-associated TCR beta chains were confirmed in vitro to be specific for cytomegalovirus antigens. Because HLA typing was missing for some donors at each locus, association tests included only the typed subset. A further reported finding was that TCR beta sequences accurately predicted the HLA-A and HLA-B alleles for most subjects in the first cohort. The authors suggested that the approach could potentially be extended to other disease states and immunological phenotypes. Most TCR sequences were seen in very few donors, while some public TCRs were found in many individuals. The classifier was reported to diagnose cytomegalovirus status with high specificity and sensitivity in both the original cohort and the validation cohort. The sequencing pipeline was judged likely to have produced a cluster of highly shared sequence variants as a technical artifact. In a later genetic analysis, fewer N-insertions in productive TCRs were reported among donors in an Asian-associated ancestry cluster than the roughly 670-donor mean. Some IMGT-functional V segments, including TRBV6-2 and TRBV6-3, could not be distinguished by the 87-base-pair reads and were therefore excluded. In the study, 150 to 200 TCR beta chains were listed as associated with cytomegalovirus. Specific HLA alleles were associated with 15,000 to 20,000 TCR beta sequences at a false discovery rate of 0.05 in a later analysis. When HLA alleles, especially DR and DQ, strongly co-occurred, TCR associations were difficult to assign to individual alleles. An association between a missense DCLRE1C variant and V-gene and J-gene trimming of TCR beta chains was found in a later genetic analysis and replicated in an independent cohort. Correlated functional status among segregating V segments might reflect linkage disequilibrium, but an unknown experimental factor could not be ruled out. In a later analysis, HLA-associated TCR beta chains showed more clonal expansion and lower generation probabilities than non-associated chains that were equally common. The only immune exposure information available for the cohort was CMV serostatus. In an earlier analysis of over 550 of the donors, most TCR beta V segments were observed in productive rearrangements about 87% or about 30% of the time, broadly matching IMGT annotations. Only TCR beta chains were sequenced in this cohort, and the absence of alpha or paired-chain data limited detectable features. According to a later analysis, most CMV-associated TCR beta chains appeared to be HLA-restricted, and the HLA associations seemed to be driven largely by CMV exposure. According to a later analysis, parvovirus B19, influenza, CMV and Epstein-Barr virus appeared linked to several top co-occurrence clusters. In a later analysis, the rate of TCR association differed among HLA loci, with DRB1 alleles having the most associated TCRs and HLA-C alleles having the fewest. Over 15 rarely observed V segments, including chromosome 9 orphons, were excluded from the earlier analysis of about 500 of the donors because counts were too low.

Library prep was done by the immunoSEQ multiplex PCR assay. For the multiplex PCR, a mixture combining 60 forward primers for TCR Vbeta segments and 13 reverse primers for TCR Jbeta segments was used. The CDR3 region of rearranged TCR beta genes was amplified from genomic DNA with a multiplex PCR assay. On the Illumina HiSeq System, the amplified TCR beta libraries were sequenced as 87-base-pair reads. Per the authors' processing: Across the 640 or so repertoires, a later analysis counted some 81 million unique TCR beta chains, roughly 11 million of which were shared by at least two donors. To remove PCR and sequencing errors, raw reads were error-corrected and collapsed into unique sequences using a nearest-neighbor algorithm that merged closely related sequences. To assign V, D and J gene segments, CDR3 sequences were aligned to IMGT reference sequences. For a sequence to be retained, a match of at least six nucleotides to both a V gene segment and a J gene segment was required. A rearrangement was called productive if the CDR3 had no stop codons and remained in frame with V and J, and every other rearrangement was called non-productive. Following IMGT convention, CDR3 was defined as the stretch from the second conserved V-encoded cysteine up to the conserved J-encoded phenylalanine. The earlier analysis of some 580 of the donors excluded any sequence lacking an unambiguous match to a single V gene segment. An earlier analysis of approximately 590 of the donors called V segments functional above 56.7% productive rearrangements and segregating when the between-donor standard deviation exceeded 5%. A statistical classification framework was built for diagnosing cytomegalovirus status from the catalog of TCR beta chain sequences. V and J gene assignment, in a later analysis, came from comparing TCR nucleotide sequences with IMGT/GENE-DB human TR gene sequences. The TCRdist pipeline was used in a later analysis to assign CDR3 sequences and most-parsimonious VDJ recombination scenarios. In a later analysis, every TCR beta chain was defined by the combination of its CDR3 amino acid sequence and its V-gene family, and reads without a unique V-gene family were dropped. As a way to deal with suspected cross-contamination and a sequencing artifact, a later analysis dropped hundreds of nucleotide sequences that were highly shared and had low generation probability. In a later analysis, a clonal expansion index for each public chain was calculated from normalized within-repertoire ranks of inferred template counts. A later analysis computed generation probabilities with a VDJ recombination model fitted to out-of-frame rearrangements, and checked the results against IGoR. In a later analysis, TCR-TCR, TCR-HLA and TCR-CMV co-occurrence was scored with hypergeometric tests, and a repertoire-size bias correction was applied to TCR pairs. In a later analysis, false discovery rates were estimated by permuting HLA or CMV assignments 20 times. In a later analysis, co-occurring TCRs were grouped using DBSCAN, and TCRdist sequence similarity was added for clustering within HLA-allele-positive subsets. For co-occurrence clustering, repertoires with fewer than 30,000 or more than 120,000 public chains were excluded, along with five repertoires with anomalous nucleotide sharing. The clones in this table, taken by TCRdb from immuneACCESS, are in-frame only. Not every clone is retained; where verified, under half of the shortfall comes from an unresolved V gene, and the cause of the rest is unknown. V and J calls and clone size come straight from that table; D and trimming were deduced from the DNA. Here the sample has over 150,000 clones; approximately 88% occur a single time. The top ten clonotypes cover 1.2% of the sample.

The cohort was made up of hundreds of healthy bone marrow donors. At the time of sampling, all cohort members were nominally healthy, though unrecorded immune exposures were likely present. The donor was CMV seronegative and was included in the group of a few hundred seronegative cohort members. Each donor provided a peripheral blood sample, and peripheral blood mononuclear cells were used for TCR beta sequencing. The Qiagen DNeasy Blood Extraction Kit was used to extract genomic DNA from the blood cell samples. The CDR3 runs 14 residues from the cysteine to the phenylalanine. Only the CDR3 DNA is retained, 42 bases long and in frame from the first base. Sequences GTSNPN (CDR1) and SVGIG (CDR2) are obtained from the germline V gene (reference sequence). Relative to germline, V is 1 base shorter and J is 7 bases shorter, with 14 bases between their ends.

Sequencing input: PBMCs. The sequence joins TRBV30 to TRBJ1-3, with no confidently assigned D gene. The sequence was obtained from a boy aged 2-15 years in good health and CMV-seronegative. The CDR3 in this case is CAWSGRPGGNTIYF. The nucleotide sequence is given as TGTGCCTGGAGTGGACGGCCAGGCGGGAACACCATATATTTT. With the rest looked up from the reference TRBV30 and TRBJ1-3 genes rather than sequenced, the full variable domain is SQTIHQWPATLVQPVGSPLSLECTVEGTSNPNLYWYRQAAGRGLQLLFYSVGIGQISSEVPQNLSASRPQDRQFILSSKKLLLSDSGFYLCAWSGRPGGNTIYFGEGSWLTVV.